The text below deals with one T cell receptor (beta chain). Its antigen is unknown. Assay: immunoSEQ multiplex PCR; the TCRdb copy retains only in-frame clones and omits some. The sample shows about 77,000 clones, about 90% of them seen only once. The data are from a study of graft-versus-host responses after intestinal transplantation. General observations from the study: Early post-transplant HvG declines tracked with peak circulating GvH clone levels.

Germline-derived CDR1 and CDR2 are SGHNT and YYREEE (reference sequence). Trimming took 0 bases from V and 3 from J, leaving 18 bases between them. This CDR3 spans 17 amino acids. V usage is TRBV5-4 and J usage is TRBJ1-1, with a weak D call TRBD1 (5 bases). The sequence was collected from a human patient who received an intestinal transplant, so some T cells may come from the graft donor. Sample: PBMCs, taken 98 days after intestinal transplantation. CDR3 coding DNA: TGTGCCAGCAGCTTGGCCGGTATGGTGGGAGGGGACACTGAAGCTTTCTTT. This sequence encodes CASSLAGMVGGDTEAFF.